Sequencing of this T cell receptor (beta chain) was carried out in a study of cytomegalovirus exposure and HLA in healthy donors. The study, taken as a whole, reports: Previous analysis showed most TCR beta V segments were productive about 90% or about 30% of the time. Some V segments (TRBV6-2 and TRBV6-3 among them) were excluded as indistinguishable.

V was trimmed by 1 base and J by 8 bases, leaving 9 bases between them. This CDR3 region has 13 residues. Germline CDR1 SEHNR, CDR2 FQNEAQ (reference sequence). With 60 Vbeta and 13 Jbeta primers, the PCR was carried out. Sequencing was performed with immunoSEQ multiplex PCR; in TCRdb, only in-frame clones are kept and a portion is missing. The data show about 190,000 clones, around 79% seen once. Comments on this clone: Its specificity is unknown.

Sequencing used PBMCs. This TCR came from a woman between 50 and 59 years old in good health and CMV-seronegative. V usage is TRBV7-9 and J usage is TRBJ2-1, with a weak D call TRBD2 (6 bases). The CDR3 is CASSLEAGYEQFF. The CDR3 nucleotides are TGTGCCAGCAGCTTAGAGGCGGGGTATGAGCAGTTCTTC.